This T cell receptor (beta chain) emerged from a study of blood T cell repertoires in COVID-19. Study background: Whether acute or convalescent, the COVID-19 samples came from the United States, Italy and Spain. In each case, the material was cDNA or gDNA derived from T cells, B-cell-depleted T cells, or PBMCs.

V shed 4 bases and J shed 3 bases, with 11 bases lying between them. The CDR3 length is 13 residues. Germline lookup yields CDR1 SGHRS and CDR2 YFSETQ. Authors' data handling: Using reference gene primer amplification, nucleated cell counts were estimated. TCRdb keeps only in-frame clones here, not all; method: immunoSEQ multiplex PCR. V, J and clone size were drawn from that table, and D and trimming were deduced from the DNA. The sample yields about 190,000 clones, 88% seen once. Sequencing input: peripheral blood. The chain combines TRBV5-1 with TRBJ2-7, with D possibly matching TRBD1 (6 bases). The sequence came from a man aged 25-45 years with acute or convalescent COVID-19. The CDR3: CASSRTGIYEQYF. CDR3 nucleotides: TGCGCCAGCAGCCGTACAGGGATCTACGAGCAGTACTTC.